This T cell receptor (beta chain) stems from a study of cytomegalovirus exposure and HLA in healthy donors. Vbeta (60) and Jbeta (13) primers were used in the PCR. Profiling relied on immunoSEQ multiplex PCR, and the TCRdb table lists in-frame clones only, not all of them. This table has 150,000 to 200,000 clones, approximately 71% appearing once. Whole-study results and caveats: In vitro assays verified that three CMV-associated chains recognized CMV antigens specifically.

With regard to this clone: Its cognate antigen is unknown.

After removal of 0 bases from V and 14 bases from J, the junction contained 7 bases not matched to a gene. Germline V lookup: CDR1 SGHAT, CDR2 FQNNGV. The CDR3 totals 13 residues. The receptor was isolated from a male donor in good health and CMV-seronegative. The J gene is TRBJ2-4, the V gene TRBV11-2; the match to TRBD1 covers 7 bases. Specimen: PBMCs. CDR3 in amino acids: CASSLDHRGGEYF. The CDR3, as DNA: TGTGCCAGCAGCTTAGATCACAGGGGTGGGGAGTACTTC.